These 11 T cell receptor beta chains came from one sample sequenced in a study of T cells in Graves' hyperthyroidism and ophthalmopathy (dated by TCRdb to between 2017 and 2020). Library preparation used multiplex PCR. TCRdb shows the sequencer as Illumina HiSeq 2000. The TCR beta CDR3 regions were amplified from the RNA transcripts. The TCR CDR3 was subjected to a first round of RT-PCR using the HTBI primer set and the Qiagen OneStep RT-PCR kit. TCRdb trimmed public reads at Q25 via fastp, called clones via MiXCR and kept in-frame beta chains. Entries that share a CDR3 protein sequence are merged under the most common genes and DNA. This sample has approximately 410,000 distinct CDR3 sequences in its table, and around 15% of those were observed once. 13% of the sample is in the top ten clones. Sequenced material: blood. These receptor sequences come from a man younger than 35 with Graves' ophthalmopathy.

This clonotype was observed a handful of times. The V call is TRBV5-1, the J call TRBJ1-6; tentative D call: TRBD1 (5 bases). Per the germline V gene, CDR1 is SGHRS and CDR2 is YFSETQ. There are 17 residues in the CDR3. The V and J ends lost 4 bases and 2 bases respectively, with 16 bases between them. CDR3 nucleotide sequence: TGCGCCAGCAGCCCCGCTCTGGGGGGAACCTATAATTCACCCCTCCACTTT. This translates into CASSPALGGTYNSPLHF.

The rearrangement uses TRBV19 and TRBJ1-1, with TRBD1 matching over 8 bases. Germline CDR1 LNHDA, CDR2 SQIVND (reference sequence). This CDR3 has 13 amino acids. The ends lost 9 bases at V and 1 base at J; junction bases unmatched: 4. CDR3 nucleotide sequence: TGTGCCAGCCGGGACAGGACGAACACTGAAGCTTTCTTT. Translating gives CASRDRTNTEAFF.

This chain links TRBV19 with TRBJ1-5; 8 positions match TRBD1. Germline lookup yields CDR1 LNHDA and CDR2 SQIVND (reference sequence). The CDR3 is made up of 15 amino acids. J lost 0 bases, V lost 2 bases, and 0 bases had no gene match. CDR3: CASSIQGASNQPQHF. The DNA for the CDR3 is TGTGCCAGTAGTATACAGGGGGCTAGCAATCAGCCCCAGCATTTT.

This clonotype was counted many times. The chain uses TRBV24-1 and TRBJ1-2, with D unresolved. V was pared by 7 bases and J by 7 bases, with 12 bases between. There are 12 residues in the CDR3. Germline CDR1 and CDR2: KGHDR and SFDVKD. The CDR3: CATSEESFGYTF. CDR3 DNA: TGTGCCACCAGCGAAGAGTCCTTTGGCTACACCTTC.

This clonotype has ten or more counts. The chain joins TRBV12-3 or TRBV12-4 to TRBJ2-3; TRBD2 agrees at 8 bases. This CDR3 has 24 amino acids. The ends lost 6 bases at V and 6 bases at J; junction bases unmatched: 38. The CDR3: CASSQSPGLAGSGAAPSTDDTQYF. The CDR3 nucleotides read TGTGCCAGCAGCCAAAGCCCCGGATTAGCGGGAAGTGGGGCGGCCCCTAGCACAGATGATACGCAGTATTTT.

The rearrangement links TRBV30 to TRBJ2-3; D possibly corresponds to TRBD2 (6 bases). The CDR3 runs 12 residues. V shed 3 bases and J shed 4 bases, with 8 bases lying between them. Germline V CDR1 and CDR2: GTSNPN, SVGIG (reference sequence). CDR3 in DNA: TGTGCCTGGAGCCTAGCGCCAGATACGCAGTATTTT. Protein product: CAWSLAPDTQYF.

This clonotype was counted only a few times. The chain employs TRBV6-5 and TRBJ2-7; perhaps D is TRBD1 or TRBD2 (5 bases each). Germline CDR1 MNHEY, CDR2 SVGAGI. CDR3 size: 16 residues. The V gene lost 2 bases and the J gene lost 4 bases, with 18 bases spanning the gap. The CDR3 sequence: CASSYTGTAWGYEQYF. The CDR3 DNA reads TGTGCCAGCAGTTACACCGGGACGGCATGGGGTTACGAGCAGTACTTC.

This sequence joins TRBV5-1 and TRBJ2-7; 10 positions match TRBD1. This CDR3 comprises 14 residues. J gave up 6 bases and V 0 bases, and 3 bases lay outside the gene matches. Germline CDR1 and CDR2: SGHRS and YFSETQ. The CDR3 DNA reads as TGCGCCAGCAGCTTGGGGACAGGGGGATCCGAGCAGTACTTC. As protein: CASSLGTGGSEQYF.

This chain links TRBV6-2 or TRBV6-3 with TRBJ2-5; the D is unclear. Germline CDR1 is MNHEY and CDR2 is SVGEGT. V shed 8 bases and J shed 4 bases, with 14 bases lying between them. This CDR3 region has 13 residues. In nucleotides, the CDR3 is TGTGCCAGCGGCGAGACTGCCAGAGAGACCCAGTACTTC. Amino acid sequence: CASGETARETQYF.

This clonotype was recorded at least ten times. This chain joins TRBV27 and TRBJ2-4; weak D call: TRBD2 (6 bases). V gave up 3 bases and J gave up 1 base, with 13 bases separating them. The CDR3 totals 16 residues. From germline, CDR1 is MNHEY and CDR2 SMNVEV (reference sequence). CDR3 sequence (DNA): TGTGCCAGCAGTTTGTATGCGGGAAGCGCCAAAAACATTCAGTACTTC. Amino acid sequence: CASSLYAGSAKNIQYF.

The chain carries TRBV7-6 and TRBJ1-1; 10 bases fit TRBD1. Germline CDR1 reads SGHVS; CDR2 reads FNYEAQ. The junction had 3 bases not matched to a gene; V was cut back by 0 bases and J by 5 bases. The CDR3 extends over 15 amino acids. This CDR3 reads CASSLAWTGGTEAFF. As DNA, the CDR3 is TGTGCCAGCAGCTTAGCCTGGACAGGGGGTACTGAAGCTTTCTTT.